This is a list of T cell receptor beta chains from one sample in a study of T cell responses to AZD1222 COVID-19 vaccine. Some clones are missing from TCRdb's copy, which holds only in-frame ones; the method was immunoSEQ multiplex PCR. This table holds some 150,000 clones, approximately 86% found once. Sequencing used peripheral blood, obtained after recovery from COVID-19. Receptors were obtained from an adult who had recovered from COVID-19. Each CDR3 is given with its conserved first and last residue. A D gene is named only where the DNA matches it firmly. Part of the rows lack a size; the others show once, few, many or a class for expanded clones.

J | V | size | D | CDR3 | DNA
TRBJ1-1 | TRBV6-2/TRBV6-3 | . | TRBD1 | CASSWTGVTNTEAFF | TGTGCCAGCAGTTGGACAGGGGTCACGAACACTGAAGCTTTCTTT
TRBJ2-3 | TRBV18 | . | . | CASSPPTGDTQYF | TGTGCCAGCTCACCACCCACGGGGGATACGCAGTATTTT
TRBJ2-7 | TRBV18 | few | . | CASSPSTPTSSSYEQYF | TGTGCCAGCTCACCATCAACACCAACATCGAGCTCCTACGAGCAGTACTTC
TRBJ2-3 | TRBV29-1 | . | TRBD1 | CSGGQGSTDTQYF | TGCAGTGGGGGACAGGGCTCCACAGATACGCAGTATTTT
TRBJ2-1 | TRBV4-2 | . | . | CASSQDGGNEQFF | TGTGCCAGCAGCCAAGACGGTGGGAATGAGCAGTTCTTC
TRBJ1-4 | TRBV9 | . | . | CASSVAPQGQVVGTTNEKLFF | TGTGCCAGCAGCGTTGCCCCCCAGGGGCAGGTAGTTGGTACAACTAATGAAAAACTGTTTTTT
TRBJ1-5 | TRBV5-5 | . | . | CASSLQAAADQPQHF | TGTGCCAGCAGCTTACAGGCTGCGGCCGATCAGCCCCAGCATTTT
TRBJ1-2 | TRBV20-1 | . | . | CSAGIENGYTF | TGCAGTGCAGGGATCGAGAATGGCTACACCTTC
TRBJ2-1 | TRBV11-2 | . | TRBD2 | CASSRTSGEIGTNEQFF | TGTGCCAGCTCCAGGACTAGCGGGGAGATCGGGACGAATGAGCAGTTCTTC
TRBJ1-1 | TRBV7-3 | . | . | CASSLRSGTRGTEAFF | TGTGCCAGCAGCTTACGGAGCGGAACCCGGGGCACTGAAGCTTTCTTT
TRBJ1-2 | TRBV28 | few | TRBD1 | CASSSGTGGAGGYTF | TGTGCCAGCAGTTCCGGGACAGGGGGCGCCGGTGGCTACACCTTC
TRBJ1-4 | TRBV5-6 | . | . | CASSSTGVGEKLFF | TGTGCCAGCAGCTCGACAGGAGTCGGTGAAAAACTGTTTTTT
TRBJ1-6 | TRBV6-2/TRBV6-3 | few | . | CASSVFNSPLHF | TGTGCCAGCAGCGTCTTTAATTCACCCCTCCACTTT
TRBJ2-1 | TRBV11-3 | . | . | CASSFSTLGFDEQFF | TGTGCCAGCAGCTTTTCGACCCTAGGGTTCGATGAGCAGTTCTTC
TRBJ2-7 | TRBV7-3 | . | . | CASSNQGGYEQYF | TGTGCCAGCAGCAATCAGGGAGGCTACGAGCAGTACTTC
TRBJ1-1 | TRBV29-1 | . | TRBD1 | CSVVTVDRVNTEAFF | TGCAGCGTTGTGACTGTCGACAGGGTGAACACTGAAGCTTTCTTT
TRBJ2-1 | TRBV6-5 | . | . | CASNVGGSLNEQFF | TGTGCCAGCAATGTAGGTGGGTCCCTCAATGAGCAGTTCTTC